This T cell receptor beta chain was sequenced during a study of T cell responses to AZD1222 COVID-19 vaccine. Study summary: Whether given at about 4 or about 12 weeks, second doses were pooled. Study conclusions and caveats: Per reports, nearly half of all spike-specific TCRs target regions that are unmutated in variants.

The assay was immunoSEQ multiplex PCR, and TCRdb's table has in-frame clones only and misses some. Among 99,000 or so clones listed, around 90% were seen once. This clone was observed once. Its antigen is not identified. V shed 1 base and J shed 0 bases, with 9 bases lying between them. Germline CDR1 is MNHEY and CDR2 is SMNVEV (reference sequence). This CDR3 spans 16 amino acids. The sample here was peripheral blood, taken on day 0 of AZD1222 vaccination. This TCR derives from an adult in good health. This chain links TRBV27 with TRBJ2-2; no clear D gene. Written as DNA, the CDR3 is TGTGCCAGCAGTTTATGGGCGTTCGCGAACACCGGGGAGCTGTTTTTT. Encoded protein: CASSLWAFANTGELFF.